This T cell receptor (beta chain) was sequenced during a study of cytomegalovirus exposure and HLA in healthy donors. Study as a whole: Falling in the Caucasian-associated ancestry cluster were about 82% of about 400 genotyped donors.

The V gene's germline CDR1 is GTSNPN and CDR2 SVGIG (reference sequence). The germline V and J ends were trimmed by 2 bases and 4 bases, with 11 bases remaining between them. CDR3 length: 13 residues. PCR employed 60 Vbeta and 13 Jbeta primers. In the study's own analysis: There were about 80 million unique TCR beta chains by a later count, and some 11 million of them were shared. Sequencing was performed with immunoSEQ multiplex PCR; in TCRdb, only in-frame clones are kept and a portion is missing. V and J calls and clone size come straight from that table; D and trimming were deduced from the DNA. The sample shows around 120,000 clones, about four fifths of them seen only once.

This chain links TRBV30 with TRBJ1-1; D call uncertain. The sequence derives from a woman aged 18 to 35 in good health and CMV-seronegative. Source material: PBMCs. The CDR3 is CAWSTLGLTEAFF. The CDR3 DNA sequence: TGTGCCTGGAGTACCCTAGGCCTCACTGAAGCTTTCTTT. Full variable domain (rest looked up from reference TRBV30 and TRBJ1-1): SQTIHQWPATLVQPVGSPLSLECTVEGTSNPNLYWYRQAAGRGLQLLFYSVGIGQISSEVPQNLSASRPQDRQFILSSKKLLLSDSGFYLCAWSTLGLTEAFFGQGTRLTVV.